The 5 T cell receptor beta chains below all came from one sample that was sequenced in a study of patients and donors after allogeneic stem cell transplantation (dated by TCRdb to about 2020). Library preparation employed RT-PCR. The reads were generated on a NextSeq 550. TCRdb ran its own pipeline on the public reads, namely fastp trimming at Q25 and MiXCR clone calling, and kept in-frame beta chains. Rows matching on CDR3 protein sequence are summarized as one entry with the most common DNA and genes. Counted in this sample were about 960,000 distinct CDR3 sequences; roughly 17% of them appeared once. 5% to 6.5% of the sample is in the top ten clones. Sequencing used blood, either unsorted or a sorted T cell fraction (not recorded which). The receptors were sampled from a human donor who was either an allogeneic HSCT recipient or a stem cell or donor lymphocyte infusion donor (not recorded which). It is not recorded whose cells these are; they may come from a transplant donor.

The V and J genes are TRBV6-1 and TRBJ2-1; D may correspond to TRBD1 or TRBD2 (6 bases each). Germline loops: CDR1 MNHNS, CDR2 SASEGT. The V and J ends lost 2 bases and 9 bases respectively, with 14 bases between them. The CDR3 has 14 amino acids. CDR3 coding DNA: TGTGCCAGCAGTGAATTACTGGGGGGCGCTGAGCAGTTCTTC. Amino acid sequence: CASSELLGGAEQFF.

In nucleotides, the CDR3 is TGTGCCAGCAGACACCCCCGCGGGGGGGAGACCCAGTACTTC. Its protein is CASRHPRGGETQYF. J is TRBJ2-5 and V is TRBV11-3; 8 bases are a match to TRBD2. The trim removed 6 bases at V and 5 bases at J, leaving 8 bases unmatched. CDR3 length equals 14 residues. Looked up from germline, CDR1 is SGHNT and CDR2 is YENEEA.

This chain uses TRBV4-2 with TRBJ2-3; 10 positions agree with TRBD1. V was clipped by 1 base and J by 1 base; unmatched bases: 2. Germline values: CDR1 LGHNA, CDR2 YNFKEQ. CDR3 length: 16 amino acids. The CDR3, as DNA: TGTGCCAGCAGCCAAGGGGGACAGGGGCGCACAGATACGCAGTATTTT. Encoded protein: CASSQGGQGRTDTQYF.

This clonotype was counted between two and nine times. CDR3 sequence: CASSRESSSYNEQFF. CDR3 bases: TGCGCCAGCAGCCGTGAGTCCAGCTCCTACAATGAGCAGTTCTTC. The chain uses TRBV5-1 and TRBJ2-1; D gene ambiguous. Germline assignment: CDR1 SGHRS and CDR2 YFSETQ. The CDR3 consists of 15 residues. Trimming shortened V by 4 bases and J by 0 bases, and 11 bases separated the two germline ends.

This chain connects TRBV7-9 to TRBJ2-1; 9 nucleotides match TRBD2. Trimming removed 5 bases from V and 7 bases from J; junction bases left unmatched: 12. The CDR3 contains 16 residues. Germline assignment: CDR1 SEHNR and CDR2 FQNEAQ (reference sequence). The CDR3 DNA sequence: TGTGCCAGCAGCGGTACGGCGGGGGGGCCTCATAATGAGCAGTTCTTC. Its protein product is CASSGTAGGPHNEQFF.